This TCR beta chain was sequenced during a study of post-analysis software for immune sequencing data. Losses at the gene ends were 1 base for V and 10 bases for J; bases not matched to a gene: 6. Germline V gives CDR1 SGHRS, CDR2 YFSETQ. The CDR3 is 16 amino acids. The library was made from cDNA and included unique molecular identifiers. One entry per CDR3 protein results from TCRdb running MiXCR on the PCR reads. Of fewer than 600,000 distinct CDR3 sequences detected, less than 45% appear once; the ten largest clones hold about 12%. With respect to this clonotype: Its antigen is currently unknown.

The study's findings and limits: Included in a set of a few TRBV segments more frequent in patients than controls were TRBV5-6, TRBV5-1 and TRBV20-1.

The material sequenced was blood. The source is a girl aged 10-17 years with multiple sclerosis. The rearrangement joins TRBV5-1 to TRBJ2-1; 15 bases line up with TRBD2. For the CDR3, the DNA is TGCGCCAGCAGCTTGTTTGGACTAGCGGGAGGGCAGGAGCAGTTCTTC. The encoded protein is CASSLFGLAGGQEQFF.